This T cell receptor beta chain originates from a study of cytomegalovirus exposure and HLA in healthy donors. The V and J ends lost 3 bases and 7 bases respectively, with 15 bases between them. CDR1 GTSNPN and CDR2 SVGIG come from the germline V gene (reference sequence). The length of the CDR3 is 14 residues. Primers for the PCR totalled 60 Vbeta and 13 Jbeta. This table comes from immunoSEQ multiplex PCR, and its TCRdb copy is limited to in-frame clones, with some not included. The sample has 280,000 or so clones, over 85% seen once; the top ten hold more than 2%. The chain links TRBV30 to TRBJ1-4; TRBD1 is a possible D gene (6 bases). This sequence was found in a woman in her late teens or twenties in good health and CMV-seronegative. Source material: PBMCs. The CDR3 protein is CAWRSGGSGEKLFF. CDR3 nucleotides: TGTGCCTGGAGGAGTGGGGGCTCGGGTGAAAAACTGTTTTTT. Filled out from reference TRBV30 and TRBJ1-4, the complete variable domain reads SQTIHQWPATLVQPVGSPLSLECTVEGTSNPNLYWYRQAAGRGLQLLFYSVGIGQISSEVPQNLSASRPQDRQFILSSKKLLLSDSGFYLCAWRSGGSGEKLFFGSGTQLSVL.